These 14 T cell receptor beta chains share one sample of origin, sequenced in a study of response to subunit inactivated influenza vaccine. Each CDR3 protein gets one entry after TCRdb re-called the RT-PCR reads with MiXCR. The sample lists some 800,000 distinct CDR3 sequences, around 20% occurring once. Specimen: PBMCs from blood, collected roughly 5 days after vaccination. These receptors came from a man over 45 who received an inactivated influenza vaccine.

The rearrangement links TRBV24-1 to TRBJ2-3; 9 bases match TRBD1. The germline V gene encodes CDR1 KGHDR and CDR2 SFDVKD. This CDR3 spans 19 amino acids. V was clipped by 4 bases and J by 6 bases; unmatched bases: 19. The CDR3 coding sequence is TGTGCCACCAGTGACCCGCTTACTTCCGGGACAGGGTCTTCCGATACGCAGTATTTT. Residues: CATSDPLTSGTGSSDTQYF.

This clonotype was counted between two and nine times. The chain has TRBV20-1 and TRBJ2-1; 11 bases agree with TRBD2. V lost 4 bases, J lost 7 bases, and 9 bases stayed unmatched. Germline V lookup: CDR1 DFQATT, CDR2 SNEGSKA (reference sequence). CDR3 length: 15 residues. CDR3 amino acids: CSANHLAGGNNEQFF. In nucleotides, the CDR3 is TGCAGTGCTAACCATCTAGCGGGAGGAAATAATGAGCAGTTCTTC.

The CDR3 DNA follows: TGTGCCAGCAGCTCAGGGGAGTTCGCCGGGGAGCTGTTTTTT. Translated: CASSSGEFAGELFF. This chain links TRBV9 with TRBJ2-2; possible D gene TRBD1, 6 bases. CDR3 length equals 14 residues. Trimming took 4 bases from V and 6 from J, leaving 13 bases between them. CDR1 and CDR2 from the germline V gene are SGDLS and YYNGEE.

The J gene is TRBJ2-5, the V gene TRBV20-1, with TRBD1 matching 10 bases. The CDR3 extends over 15 amino acids. J lost 2 bases, V lost 1 base, and 4 bases had no gene match. Germline-derived CDR1 and CDR2 are DFQATT and SNEGSKA (reference sequence). The CDR3 bases are TGCAGTGCTAGAGGGGACAGGGGTACTCAAGAGACCCAGTACTTC. Amino acids: CSARGDRGTQETQYF.

This clonotype was detected only a few times. V is TRBV29-1 and J is TRBJ2-3, with 10 positions matching TRBD2. J gave up 1 base and V 7 bases, and 14 bases lay outside the gene matches. CDR1 SQVTM and CDR2 ANQGSEA come from the germline V gene. The CDR3 runs 17 residues. The CDR3 DNA sequence: TGCAGCGCCCAGGGGCTAACAACTAGCGGGGGCACAGATACGCAGTATTTT. Its protein product is CSAQGLTTSGGTDTQYF.

This clonotype occurred a few times. The CDR3 reads CATSEWTLEKGNTGELFF. As DNA, the CDR3 is TGTGCCACCAGTGAATGGACCCTTGAAAAGGGGAACACCGGGGAGCTGTTTTTT. The J gene is TRBJ2-2, the V gene TRBV24-1; D is undetermined. This CDR3 spans 18 amino acids. Trimming shortened V by 4 bases and J by 1 base, and 18 bases separated the two germline ends. CDR1 is KGHDR, CDR2 SFDVKD, per germline.

This clonotype turned up a few times. The chain carries TRBV29-1 and TRBJ1-5, with unresolved D. CDR3 length equals 13 residues. CDR1 is SQVTM and CDR2 is ANQGSEA in the germline V gene. The ends were cut back, 4 bases at V and 0 bases at J, with 7 bases in the middle. The CDR3 spells CSVAQYSNQPQHF. The CDR3 DNA is TGCAGCGTTGCACAGTATAGCAATCAGCCCCAGCATTTT.

The V gene is TRBV6-1, the J gene TRBJ1-5, with D uncertain. Looked up from germline, CDR1 is MNHNS and CDR2 is SASEGT. The CDR3 is 15 residues long. Trimming removed 7 bases from V and 1 base from J, with 14 bases in between. The CDR3 loop is CASTGEWQSNQPQHF. The DNA for the CDR3 is TGTGCCAGCACCGGTGAGTGGCAGAGCAATCAGCCCCAGCATTTT.

This clonotype was counted between two and nine times. This chain connects TRBV4-3 to TRBJ2-1; 7 bases agree with TRBD1. V lost 3 bases, J lost 3 bases, and 8 bases stayed unmatched. CDR3 length: 16 amino acids. Germline assignment: CDR1 LGHNA and CDR2 YSLEER. The CDR3, as DNA: TGCGCCAGCAGCCAGAATTCCGGGACAGTCTACAATGAGCAGTTCTTC. Its translation is CASSQNSGTVYNEQFF.

V and J are TRBV4-3 and TRBJ1-2; D is unresolved. This CDR3 contains 16 residues. The V and J ends lost 0 bases and 0 bases respectively, with 11 bases between them. The germline CDR1 and CDR2 sequences are LGHNA and YSLEER. The CDR3 region is CASSQDTAAANYGYTF. The DNA of the CDR3 is TGCGCCAGCAGCCAAGATACTGCTGCAGCTAACTATGGCTACACCTTC.

Ten or more counts support this clonotype. The gene calls are TRBV28 and TRBJ1-2; D might be TRBD1 (5 bases). The length of the CDR3 is 14 residues. CDR1 is MDHEN, CDR2 SYDVKM, per germline. Trimming removed 5 bases at V and 0 bases at J, with 10 bases between. This CDR3 reads CASSPGGANYGYTF. The CDR3 DNA follows: TGTGCCAGCAGTCCCGGGGGGGCTAACTATGGCTACACCTTC.

The chain has TRBV29-1 and TRBJ2-1; weak D call: TRBD2 (5 bases). Germline lookup yields CDR1 SQVTM and CDR2 ANQGSEA. The germline V and J ends were trimmed by 6 bases and 0 bases, with 18 bases remaining between them. The CDR3 is made up of 16 amino acids. The chain's CDR3 is CSVEPAGPSSYNEQFF. The CDR3 nucleotides are TGCAGCGTGGAACCCGCGGGCCCTAGCTCCTACAATGAGCAGTTCTTC.

This clonotype was seen only a few times. This chain connects TRBV20-1 to TRBJ1-4; unclear D gene. V was trimmed by 4 bases and J by 7 bases, leaving 4 bases between them. There are 10 residues in the CDR3. Germline V CDR1 and CDR2: DFQATT, SNEGSKA (reference sequence). CDR3 residues: CSANSEKLFF. The DNA of the CDR3 is TGCAGTGCTAACAGTGAAAAACTGTTTTTT.

The V and J genes are TRBV21-1 and TRBJ2-5. TRBV21-1 is a pseudogene. The CDR3 loop spans 15 amino acids. The DNA for the CDR3 is TGTGCCAGCAGCAAAGCCACCCCAGAGAAAGAGACCCAGTACTTC. It encodes CASSKATPEKETQYF.